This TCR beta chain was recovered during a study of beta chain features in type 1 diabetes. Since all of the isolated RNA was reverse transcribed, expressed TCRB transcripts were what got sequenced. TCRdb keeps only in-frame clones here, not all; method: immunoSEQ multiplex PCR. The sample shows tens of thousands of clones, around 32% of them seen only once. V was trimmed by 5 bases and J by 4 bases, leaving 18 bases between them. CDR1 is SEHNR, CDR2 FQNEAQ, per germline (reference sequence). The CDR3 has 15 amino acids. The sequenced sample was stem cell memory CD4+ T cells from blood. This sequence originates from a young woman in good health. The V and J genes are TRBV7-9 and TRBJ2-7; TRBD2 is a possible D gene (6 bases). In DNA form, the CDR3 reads TGTGCCAGCAGCCTTAGAACGGGGGTCACGTACGAGCAGTACTTC. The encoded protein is CASSLRTGVTYEQYF.